What follows are 22 T cell receptor beta chains derived from one specimen sequenced in a study of molecular identifiers for immune sequencing clone quantification. TCRdb called the PCR reads again in MiXCR, with one record for every CDR3 protein. The data hold around 94,000 distinct CDR3 sequences, with under 40% observed a single time. Sequenced material: naive CD8+ T cells from blood, with Jurkat cell RNA spiked in. Subset meaning: FACS-sorted CD8+CD4-CCR7+CD45RA+ naive T cells. These receptors originate from a human donor in good health. Some libraries in this study had Jurkat cell RNA spiked in.

This clonotype was counted a few times. V gene TRBV20-1 combines with J gene TRBJ2-1; 7 bases align to TRBD2. This CDR3 is 13 amino acids long. Per germline, CDR1 DFQATT and CDR2 SNEGSKA (reference sequence). V gave up 5 bases and J gave up 4 bases; unmatched junction bases: 5. The CDR3 nucleotides are TGCAGTGCTGAAGAGCGGGATTACAATGAGCAGTTCTTC. This codes for CSAEERDYNEQFF.

Only a few counts were recorded for this clonotype. The gene calls are TRBV28 and TRBJ2-3, with D uncertain. V was shortened by 2 bases and J by 2 bases, with 5 bases between the two germline ends. CDR1 is MDHEN and CDR2 is SYDVKM in the germline V gene. This CDR3 comprises 13 residues. The CDR3 DNA is TGTGCCAGCAGTTTAGACGACACAGATACGCAGTATTTT. Translated: CASSLDDTDTQYF.

A remark on this clonotype: This may be a read error: a much more frequent sequence differs by one nucleotide. The chain joins TRBV28 to TRBJ1-1, with 8 bases aligning to TRBD1. The germline V gene has CDR1 MDHEN and CDR2 SYDVKM. The length of the CDR3 is 12 residues. V gave up 10 bases and J gave up 4 bases; unmatched junction bases: 5. The CDR3 region is CATRQGTTEAFF. CDR3 bases: TGTGCCACCAGACAGGGGACCACTGAAGCTTTCTTT.

A few counts support this clonotype. The chain links TRBV3-1 to TRBJ1-5; possibly TRBD1 for D (5 bases). The CDR3 contains 14 residues. CDR1 is LGHDT and CDR2 is YNNKEL in the germline V gene (reference sequence). Trimming stripped 3 bases from V and 7 bases from J, with 13 bases between. CDR3 amino acids: CASSHTRGRQPQHF. CDR3 coding DNA: TGTGCCAGCAGCCACACAAGGGGCCGGCAGCCCCAGCATTTT. Combining the CDR3 with reference TRBV3-1 and TRBJ1-5 gives the whole variable domain DTAVSQTPKYLVTQMGNDKSIKCEQNLGHDTMYWYKQDSKKFLKIMFSYNNKELIINETVPNRFSPKSPDKAHLNLHINSLELGDSAVYFCASSHTRGRQPQHFGDGTRLSIL.

This clonotype was detected ten times or more. The V gene is TRBV28, the J gene TRBJ2-7, with a possible D match to TRBD1 (5 bases). Germline V gene sequence: CDR1 MDHEN, CDR2 SYDVKM. The CDR3 is made up of 13 amino acids. The V end lost 3 bases, the J end lost 2 bases, and 8 bases lay between the germline ends. CDR3 amino acids: CASSFQGPYEQYF. CDR3 DNA: TGTGCCAGCAGTTTCCAGGGTCCCTACGAGCAGTACTTC.

This clonotype was found a few times. The gene calls are TRBV27 and TRBJ2-1, with a weak D call TRBD1 (6 bases). Germline lookup yields CDR1 MNHEY and CDR2 SMNVEV (reference sequence). The CDR3 runs to 13 residues. CDR3 DNA: TGTGCTACGCACAGGGACTCCTACAATGAGCAGTTCTTC. It is translated as CATHRDSYNEQFF.

This clonotype was seen ten or more times. V and J are TRBV28 and TRBJ1-2; TRBD1 might be the D (5 bases). V was pared by 5 bases and J by 3 bases, with 13 bases between. This CDR3 is built from 14 residues. Germline values: CDR1 MDHEN, CDR2 SYDVKM. CDR3 residues: CASSNPPGHYGYTF. In DNA, the CDR3 is TGTGCCAGCAGTAACCCCCCGGGGCACTATGGCTACACCTTC.

The chain joins TRBV27 to TRBJ2-1; 7 nucleotides agree with TRBD2. V was pared by 5 bases and J by 2 bases, with 6 bases of the junction left unmatched. The V gene's germline CDR1 is MNHEY and CDR2 SMNVEV (reference sequence). The CDR3 sequence is 15 residues long. The CDR3 protein is CASSISGNPYNEQFF. The CDR3 DNA sequence: TGTGCCAGCAGTATCAGCGGGAACCCCTACAATGAGCAGTTCTTC.

This clonotype appeared many times. The chain recombines TRBV12-5 with TRBJ1-1; perhaps TRBD1 as D (6 bases). Germline lookup yields CDR1 LGHNT and CDR2 FRNRAP. CDR3 length: 16 residues. V lost 1 base to trimming and J lost 3 bases, with 15 bases between them. As DNA, the CDR3 is TGTGCTAGTGGTTTGGATCCGCGTACAGGGCACACTGAAGCTTTCTTT. Protein: CASGLDPRTGHTEAFF.

This sequence joins TRBV5-5 and TRBJ2-2; D is undetermined. Germline values: CDR1 SGHKS, CDR2 YYEKEE (reference sequence). V shed 0 bases and J shed 3 bases, with 6 bases lying between them. The CDR3 length is 14 residues. Here the CDR3 reads CASSLGPDTGELFF. DNA for the CDR3: TGTGCCAGCAGCTTGGGTCCTGACACCGGGGAGCTGTTTTTT. Together with reference TRBV5-5 and TRBJ2-2, the CDR3 gives the full variable domain: DAGVTQSPTHLIKTRGQQVTLRCSPISGHKSVSWYQQVLGQGPQFIFQYYEKEERGRGNFPDRFSARQFPNYSSELNVNALLLGDSALYLCASSLGPDTGELFFGEGSRLTVL.

About this clonotype: A read error is possible here, since a much larger clone lies one base away. As the CDR3 is not closed by the conserved phenylalanine or tryptophan, this likely results from a read error. The chain carries TRBV20-1 and TRBJ1-5; D is unresolved. Germline CDR1 is DFQATT and CDR2 is SNEGSKA (reference sequence). V was cut by 3 bases and J by 3 bases, with 9 bases left in between. CDR3 size: 13 residues. In DNA, the CDR3 is TGCAGTGCTAGTGGCAGCCTCAATCAGCCCCAGCATTCT. It encodes CSASGSLNQPQHS.

About this clonotype itself: An end of the junction does not agree with germline; a read error may underlie this. The genes are TRBV9 and TRBJ2-1; 8 positions match TRBD2. Germline CDR1 SGDLS, CDR2 YYNGEE. The CDR3 runs to 16 residues. The CDR3 coding sequence is TGTGCCAGCAGCGTAGGTGACGGGAGGGGATACAATGAGCAGATCTTC. Translating gives CASSVGDGRGYNEQIF.

With respect to this clonotype: Germline and junction disagree at one end, which may indicate a read error. The chain carries TRBV7-6 and TRBJ1-1; 9 positions match TRBD1. CDR1 is SGHVS, CDR2 FNYEAQ, per germline. There are 18 residues in the CDR3. CDR3 bases: TGTGCCAGCAGCCCACAAAGGACAGGGGTCCTGGCGGGGACTGAAGCTCTCTTT. Its protein is CASSPQRTGVLAGTEALF. Full variable domain (missing parts from reference TRBV7-6 and TRBJ1-1): GAGVSQSPRYKVTKRGQDVALRCDPISGHVSLYWYRQALGQGPEFLTYFNYEAQQDKSGLPNDRFSAERPEGSISTLTIQRTEQRDSAMYRCASSPQRTGVLAGTEALFGQGTRLTVV.

This clonotype was counted between two and nine times. The chain employs TRBV27 and TRBJ2-7, with 10 bases lining up with TRBD2. The length of the CDR3 is 15 residues. Trimming cost V 6 bases and J 2 bases; bases outside gene matches: 7. Germline lookup yields CDR1 MNHEY and CDR2 SMNVEV (reference sequence). This chain's CDR3 is CASRPGGLAAYEQYF. DNA of the CDR3: TGTGCCAGCAGACCTGGCGGACTAGCGGCCTACGAGCAGTACTTC.

V is TRBV9 and J is TRBJ2-1; 11 bases map to TRBD2. This CDR3 comprises 14 residues. The J segment lost 8 bases and the V segment lost 7 bases, leaving 8 bases of the junction unmatched. In germline, CDR1 is SGDLS, CDR2 YYNGEE. The CDR3 protein is CASSTSGSGDEQFF. The CDR3 DNA sequence: TGTGCCAGCTCTACTAGCGGGAGTGGCGATGAGCAGTTCTTC.

Details on this clonotype: The junction differs from germline at one of its ends, possibly a read error. V gene TRBV7-6 combines with J gene TRBJ2-5, with D tentatively TRBD2 (6 bases). The length of the CDR3 is 13 residues. Germline CDR1 and CDR2: SGHVS and FNYEAQ. The CDR3 loop is CACRESLQETKYF. CDR3 bases: TGTGCCTGTCGGGAGTCACTACAAGAGACCAAGTACTTC.

As for this clonotype: This may be a read error, as it is one base from a much larger clone. The rearrangement links TRBV6-1 to TRBJ2-6, with 7 bases lining up with TRBD2. The CDR3 spans 15 residues. In germline, CDR1 is MNHNS, CDR2 SASEGT. The CDR3 reads CASSGSGRGANVLAF. The DNA of the CDR3 is TGTGCCAGCAGTGGTAGCGGGCGCGGGGCCAACGTCCTGGCTTTC.

This clonotype was observed once. Given a much more abundant clone one base away, this may be a read error. V usage is TRBV11-2 and J usage is TRBJ2-1; D gene ambiguous. The length of the CDR3 is 11 residues. CDR1 and CDR2 from the germline V gene are SGHAT and FQNNGV. This CDR3 reads CASSLIDEQIF. CDR3 bases: TGTGCCAGCAGCTTAATCGATGAGCAGATCTTC.

This rearrangement joins TRBV2 to TRBJ1-1; 7 bases map to TRBD1. V lost 5 bases, J lost 3 bases, and 6 bases stayed unmatched. The CDR3 is made up of 14 amino acids. CDR1 is SNHLY, CDR2 FYNNEI, per germline. CDR3 in amino acids: CASSTGVFDTEAFF. The CDR3 DNA sequence: TGTGCCAGCAGTACAGGGGTTTTCGACACTGAAGCTTTCTTT.

Comments on this clonotype: Being one base from a much bigger clone, this may be a read error. The chain uses TRBV7-2 and TRBJ2-5; D not resolved. Trimming took 5 bases from V and 4 from J, leaving 14 bases between them. This CDR3 has 14 amino acids. Germline V gene sequence: CDR1 SGHTA, CDR2 FQGNSA. The CDR3 region has the DNA TGTGCCAGCAGCCTCCCCGAATACCTAGAGACCCAGTACTTC. It specifies CASSLPEYLETQYF.

This clonotype has more than one count but fewer than ten. This chain joins TRBV10-2 and TRBJ2-2; no clear D gene. The CDR3 spans 11 residues. Germline V gene lookup returns CDR1 WSHSY and CDR2 SAAADI. V gave up 8 bases and J gave up 6 bases, with 7 bases separating them. The CDR3 loop reads CASHQAGELFF. The DNA for the CDR3 is TGCGCCAGCCACCAGGCCGGGGAGCTGTTTTTT.

This clonotype was recorded many times. V usage is TRBV7-9 and J usage is TRBJ2-5; TRBD2 matches at 10 bases. J was trimmed by 3 bases and V by 5 bases; bases with no gene match: 9. This CDR3 region has 16 residues. Per germline, CDR1 SEHNR and CDR2 FQNEAQ (reference sequence). CDR3 sequence reads: CASSPPSGRGKETQYF. DNA for the CDR3: TGTGCCAGCAGCCCCCCTAGCGGGAGAGGAAAAGAGACCCAGTACTTC.